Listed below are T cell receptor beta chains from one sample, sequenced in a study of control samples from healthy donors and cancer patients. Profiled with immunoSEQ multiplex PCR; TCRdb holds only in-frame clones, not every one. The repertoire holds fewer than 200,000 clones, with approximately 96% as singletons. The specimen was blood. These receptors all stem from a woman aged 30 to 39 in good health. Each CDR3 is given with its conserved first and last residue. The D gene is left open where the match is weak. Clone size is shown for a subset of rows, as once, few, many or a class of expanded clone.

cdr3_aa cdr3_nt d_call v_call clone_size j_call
CASSIRQGFGNEQFF TGTGCCAGCAGTATTCGACAGGGCTTTGGCAATGAGCAGTTCTTC TRBD1 TRBV25-1 NA TRBJ2-1
CASSLAGVYNEQFF TGTGCCAGCAGTTTAGCGGGAGTATACAATGAGCAGTTCTTC TRBD2 TRBV25-1 NA TRBJ2-1
CASSRFSVGGDPDEQYF TGCGCCAGCAGCCGATTCAGTGTGGGGGGCGATCCGGACGAGCAGTACTTC NA TRBV5-1 NA TRBJ2-7
CASSAQGGWSPLHF TGTGCCAGCAGCGCTCAGGGCGGATGGTCACCCCTCCACTTT NA TRBV6-5 NA TRBJ1-6
CASSEKVERETQYF TGTGCCAGCAGTGAAAAGGTGGAGAGGGAGACCCAGTACTTC NA TRBV6-1 NA TRBJ2-5
CATSRMGVVGVRRDYGYTF TGTGCCACCAGCAGAATGGGGGTTGTAGGGGTTCGTAGAGACTATGGCTACACCTTC NA TRBV15 NA TRBJ1-2
CASKGLAVAGELFF TGTGCCAGCAAGGGACTAGCGGTCGCCGGGGAGCTGTTTTTT TRBD2 TRBV2 NA TRBJ2-2
CASSDQGATGNTIYF TGTGCCAGCAGTGACCAGGGGGCTACTGGAAACACCATATATTTT TRBD1 TRBV28 NA TRBJ1-3
CASSLSRDTGELFF TGTGCCAGCAGTCTGTCTAGAGACACCGGGGAGCTGTTTTTT NA TRBV27 NA TRBJ2-2
CASRPRQMRDYGYTF TGTGCCAGCCGACCTCGACAGATGAGGGACTATGGCTACACCTTC NA TRBV28 NA TRBJ1-2
CASSSGSNEKLFF TGTGCCAGCAGTTCCGGGAGTAATGAAAAACTGTTTTTT NA TRBV12-3/TRBV12-4 NA TRBJ1-4
CASSSTGSWADTQYF TGTGCCAGCAGCTCTACAGGGTCTTGGGCAGATACGCAGTATTTT NA TRBV11-3 NA TRBJ2-3
CASTSRAVLTGELFF TGTGCCAGCACCTCCCGGGCAGTACTCACCGGGGAGCTGTTTTTT NA TRBV7-8 NA TRBJ2-2
CASSRPTVSYEQYF TGTGCCAGCAGCCGTCCGACGGTTTCCTACGAGCAGTACTTC NA TRBV6-6 NA TRBJ2-7
CASSQGLAANTGELFF TGTGCCAGCAGCCAGGGACTAGCGGCGAACACCGGGGAGCTGTTTTTT TRBD2 TRBV2 NA TRBJ2-2
CASLPTTGGNYGYTF TGTGCCAGTCTACCCACAACAGGGGGGAACTATGGCTACACCTTC TRBD1 TRBV19 NA TRBJ1-2
CASSPDSYYEQYF TGTGCCAGCAGTCCCGACAGCTACTACGAGCAGTACTTC NA TRBV2 NA TRBJ2-7
CAGDRGGNEKLFF TGTGCCGGTGACAGGGGCGGTAATGAAAAACTGTTTTTT TRBD1 TRBV30 NA TRBJ1-4
CATSDPSGGNYGYTF TGTGCCACCAGTGACCCAAGTGGTGGAAACTATGGCTACACCTTC NA TRBV24-1 NA TRBJ1-2
CAISDINRDANTGELFF TGTGCCATCAGTGATATCAACAGAGACGCGAACACCGGGGAGCTGTTTTTT NA TRBV10-3 NA TRBJ2-2
CASSLEDTVTEAFF TGTGCCAGCAGCTTAGAGGACACGGTCACTGAAGCTTTCTTT NA TRBV11-2 NA TRBJ1-1
CASRTGVRNQPQHF TGTGCCAGTAGGACAGGGGTCCGAAATCAGCCCCAGCATTTT TRBD1 TRBV19 NA TRBJ1-5
CASSSEVGGGQPQHF TGCGCCAGCAGCTCTGAGGTGGGGGGCGGACAGCCCCAGCATTTT NA TRBV5-1 NA TRBJ1-5
CASSEVGNEQYF TGTGCCAGCAGTGAAGTGGGAAACGAGCAGTACTTC NA TRBV25-1 NA TRBJ2-7
CASSLGYEQFF TGTGCCAGCAGCTTGGGTTATGAGCAGTTCTTC NA TRBV5-4 NA TRBJ2-1
CASSQGGGHNSPLHF TGTGCCAGCAGCCAAGGGGGGGGACATAATTCACCCCTCCACTTT NA TRBV3-1/TRBV3-2 NA TRBJ1-6
CASSLPRTDSPLHF TGTGCCAGCAGCCTCCCTCGGACAGATTCACCCCTCCACTTT NA TRBV5-5 NA TRBJ1-6
CASNRPQGAYSTGELFF TGTGCCAGCAACCGCCCCCAGGGGGCCTACTCTACCGGGGAGCTGTTTTTT TRBD1 TRBV28 NA TRBJ2-2
CASSRKKQGPYGYTF TGTGCCAGCAGCAGGAAAAAACAGGGGCCCTATGGCTACACCTTC NA TRBV21-1 NA TRBJ1-2
CASRTTGANTGELFF TGTGCCAGCAGAACGACAGGGGCGAACACCGGGGAGCTGTTTTTT TRBD1 TRBV25-1 NA TRBJ2-2
CASGWSLNTEAFF TGTGCCAGCGGTTGGTCCCTGAACACTGAAGCTTTCTTT NA TRBV28 NA TRBJ1-1
CAWSVSDYGYTF TGTGCCTGGAGTGTCTCCGACTATGGCTACACCTTC NA TRBV30 NA TRBJ1-2
CASSLLQAPSTDTQYF TGTGCCAGCAGCTTGTTGCAGGCGCCTAGCACAGATACGCAGTATTTT NA TRBV5-8 NA TRBJ2-3
CASSSGGSNYGYTF TGTGCCAGCAGCTCAGGGGGATCTAACTATGGCTACACCTTC TRBD1 TRBV7-8 NA TRBJ1-2
CASGARWGGTEAFF TGTGCCAGCGGCGCGAGGTGGGGAGGTACTGAAGCTTTCTTT NA TRBV6-5 NA TRBJ1-1
CAISESGEHGYTF TGTGCCATCAGTGAGTCAGGGGAACATGGCTACACCTTC NA TRBV10-3 NA TRBJ1-2
CASSSPGQGLSEQYF TGTGCCAGCAGTTCACCGGGACAGGGCTTATCCGAGCAGTACTTC TRBD1 TRBV28 NA TRBJ2-7
CASSHGTALAKNIQYF TGTGCCAGCAGCCACGGGACTGCTTTAGCCAAAAACATTCAGTACTTC NA TRBV11-2 NA TRBJ2-4
CASSEAGWGPQLYEQYF TGTGCCAGCAGTGAAGCTGGCTGGGGCCCCCAACTCTACGAGCAGTACTTC NA TRBV6-1 NA TRBJ2-7
CASVGSGARSEAFF TGCGCCAGCGTTGGGTCAGGGGCGCGTAGTGAAGCTTTCTTT NA TRBV10-2 few TRBJ1-1
CASSETGRAHYGYTF TGTGCCAGCAGTGAAACCGGCAGGGCCCACTATGGCTACACCTTC NA TRBV25-1 NA TRBJ1-2
CASSPLDMNTEAFF TGTGCCAGCAGCCCGTTAGACATGAACACTGAAGCTTTCTTT NA TRBV27 NA TRBJ1-1
CASSHNRHSTLNYGYTF TGTGCCAGCAGCCATAACAGGCACTCAACCTTAAACTATGGCTACACCTTC NA TRBV7-9 NA TRBJ1-2
CASSWGTEAFF TGTGCCAGCAGTTGGGGCACTGAAGCTTTCTTT NA TRBV6-5 once TRBJ1-1
CASSFESADSYNSPLHF TGTGCCAGCAGTTTTGAGTCAGCGGACTCCTATAATTCACCCCTCCACTTT NA TRBV27 NA TRBJ1-6
CATSDLRSLHTQYF TGTGCCACCAGTGATTTACGTTCCCTTCATACGCAGTATTTT NA TRBV24-1 NA TRBJ2-3
CASSQGRDMYGYTF TGTGCCAGCAGCCAAGGCCGGGACATGTATGGCTACACCTTC NA TRBV3-1/TRBV3-2 NA TRBJ1-2
CASSLIARVGNEQFF TGTGCCAGCAGCTTAATTGCCAGGGTGGGCAATGAGCAGTTCTTC NA TRBV7-3 NA TRBJ2-1
CASSPRQGMNTEAFF TGTGCCAGCAGCCCCCGACAGGGAATGAACACTGAAGCTTTCTTT TRBD1 TRBV7-8 once TRBJ1-1
CSAVEPGTQETQYF TGCAGCGCCGTAGAGCCCGGGACCCAAGAGACCCAGTACTTC NA TRBV29-1 NA TRBJ2-5
CASSISDWEKLFF TGTGCCAGTAGTATCTCCGACTGGGAAAAACTGTTTTTT NA TRBV19 NA TRBJ1-4
CASTPTGLYNSPLHF TGTGCCAGCACTCCGACGGGGCTCTATAATTCACCCCTCCACTTT NA TRBV2 NA TRBJ1-6
CASSYLASGYEQYF TGTGCCAGCAGTTACTTGGCTAGCGGCTACGAGCAGTACTTC TRBD2 TRBV27 NA TRBJ2-7
CASSPGTGRTDTQYF TGTGCCAGCAGTCCAGGGACAGGGCGGACAGATACGCAGTATTTT TRBD1 TRBV28 NA TRBJ2-3
CASSLRAWNTEAFF TGTGCCAGCAGTTTACGCGCCTGGAACACTGAAGCTTTCTTT NA TRBV6-2/TRBV6-3 NA TRBJ1-1